The sequence of this T cell receptor (beta chain) was determined in a study of blood T cell repertoires in COVID-19. About the study: Sources were T cells, B-cell-depleted T cells, or PBMCs; the material itself was cDNA or gDNA.

In the study's own analysis: By means of reference gene primer amplification, nucleated cell counts were estimated. Data came from immunoSEQ multiplex PCR; TCRdb stores just in-frame clones and leaves some out. Clonal size and the V and J genes are those of that table, whereas D and trimming came from the DNA. The sample shows roughly 15,000 clones, 85% to 90% of them seen only once. Seattle participants joined during active infection and were tracked over time. Germline values: CDR1 SGDLS, CDR2 YYNGEE. V lost 0 bases and J 8 bases, leaving 14 bases between the germline ends. The CDR3 length is 14 residues.

The origin of this receptor is an elderly woman with COVID-19, enrolled during active disease. The V and J genes are TRBV9 and TRBJ1-2, with D uncertain. Sample: peripheral blood. CDR3 loop: CASSVGRQSEGYTF. In nucleotides, the CDR3 is TGTGCCAGCAGCGTAGGTCGGCAATCGGAGGGCTACACCTTC.